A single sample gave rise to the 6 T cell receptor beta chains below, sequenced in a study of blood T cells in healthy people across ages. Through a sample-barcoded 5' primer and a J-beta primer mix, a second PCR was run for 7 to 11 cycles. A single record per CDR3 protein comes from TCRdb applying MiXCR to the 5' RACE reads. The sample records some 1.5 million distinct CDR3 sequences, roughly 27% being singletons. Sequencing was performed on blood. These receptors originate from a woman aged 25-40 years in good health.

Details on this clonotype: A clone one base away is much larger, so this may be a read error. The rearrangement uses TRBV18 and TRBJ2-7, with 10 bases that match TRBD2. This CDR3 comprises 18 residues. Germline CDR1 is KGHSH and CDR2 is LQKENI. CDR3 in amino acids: CASSLPEGLAGAPYEQHF. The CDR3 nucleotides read TGTGCCAGCTCACTCCCGGAGGGGCTAGCGGGGGCCCCCTACGAGCAGCACTTC.

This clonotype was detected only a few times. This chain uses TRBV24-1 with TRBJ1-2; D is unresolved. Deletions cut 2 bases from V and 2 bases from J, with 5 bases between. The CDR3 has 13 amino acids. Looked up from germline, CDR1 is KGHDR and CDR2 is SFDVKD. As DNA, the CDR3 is TGTGCCACCAGTGATTCTAGCAACTATGGCTACACCTTC. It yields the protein CATSDSSNYGYTF.

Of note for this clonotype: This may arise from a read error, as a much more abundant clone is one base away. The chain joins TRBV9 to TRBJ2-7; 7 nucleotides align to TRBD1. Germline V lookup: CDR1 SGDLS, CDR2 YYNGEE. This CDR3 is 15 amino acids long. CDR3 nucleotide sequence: TGTGTCAGCAGTGTTGGTGACAGGGTATCTGGGGAGCAGTACTTC. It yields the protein CVSSVGDRVSGEQYF.

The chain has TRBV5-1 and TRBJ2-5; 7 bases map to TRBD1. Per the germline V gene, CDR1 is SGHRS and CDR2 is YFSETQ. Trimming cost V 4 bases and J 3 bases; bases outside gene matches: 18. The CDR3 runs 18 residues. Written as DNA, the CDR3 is TGCGCCAGCAGCCGCACCGGACCACAGGGGAGTAATAAAGAGACCCAGTACTTC. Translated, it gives CASSRTGPQGSNKETQYF.

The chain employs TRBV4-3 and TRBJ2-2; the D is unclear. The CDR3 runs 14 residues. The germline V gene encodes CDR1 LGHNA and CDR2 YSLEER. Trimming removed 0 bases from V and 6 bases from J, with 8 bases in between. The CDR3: CASSQDPESGELFF. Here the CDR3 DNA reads TGCGCCAGCAGCCAAGACCCCGAGTCCGGGGAGCTGTTTTTT.

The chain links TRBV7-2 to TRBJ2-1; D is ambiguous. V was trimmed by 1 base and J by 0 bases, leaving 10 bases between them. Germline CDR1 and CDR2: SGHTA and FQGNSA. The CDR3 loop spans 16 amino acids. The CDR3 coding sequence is TGTGCCAGCAGCTTAGGGCGGCAAATCTCCTACAATGAGCAGTTCTTC. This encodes CASSLGRQISYNEQFF. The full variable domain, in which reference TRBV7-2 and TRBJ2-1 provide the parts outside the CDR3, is GAGVSQSPSNKVTEKGKDVELRCDPISGHTALYWYRQSLGQGLEFLIYFQGNSAPDKSGLPSDRFSAERTGGSVSTLTIQRTQQEDSAVYLCASSLGRQISYNEQFFGPGTRLTVL.